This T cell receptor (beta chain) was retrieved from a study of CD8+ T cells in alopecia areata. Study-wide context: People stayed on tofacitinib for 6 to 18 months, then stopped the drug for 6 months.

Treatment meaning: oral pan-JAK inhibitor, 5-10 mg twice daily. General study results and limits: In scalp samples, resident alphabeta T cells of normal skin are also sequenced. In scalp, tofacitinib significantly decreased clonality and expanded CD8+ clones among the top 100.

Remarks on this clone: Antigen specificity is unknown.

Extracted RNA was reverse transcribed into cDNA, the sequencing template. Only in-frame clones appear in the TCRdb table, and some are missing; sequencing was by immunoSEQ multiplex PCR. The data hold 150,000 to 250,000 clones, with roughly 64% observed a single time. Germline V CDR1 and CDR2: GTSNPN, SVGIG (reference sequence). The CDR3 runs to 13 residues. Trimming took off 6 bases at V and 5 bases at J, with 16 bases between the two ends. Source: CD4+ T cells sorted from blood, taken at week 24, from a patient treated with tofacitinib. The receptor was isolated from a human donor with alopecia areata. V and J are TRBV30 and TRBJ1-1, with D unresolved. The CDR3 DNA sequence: TGTGCCTGTGGGGAGGGCCGAAGGACTGAAGCTTTCTTT. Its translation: CACGEGRRTEAFF.